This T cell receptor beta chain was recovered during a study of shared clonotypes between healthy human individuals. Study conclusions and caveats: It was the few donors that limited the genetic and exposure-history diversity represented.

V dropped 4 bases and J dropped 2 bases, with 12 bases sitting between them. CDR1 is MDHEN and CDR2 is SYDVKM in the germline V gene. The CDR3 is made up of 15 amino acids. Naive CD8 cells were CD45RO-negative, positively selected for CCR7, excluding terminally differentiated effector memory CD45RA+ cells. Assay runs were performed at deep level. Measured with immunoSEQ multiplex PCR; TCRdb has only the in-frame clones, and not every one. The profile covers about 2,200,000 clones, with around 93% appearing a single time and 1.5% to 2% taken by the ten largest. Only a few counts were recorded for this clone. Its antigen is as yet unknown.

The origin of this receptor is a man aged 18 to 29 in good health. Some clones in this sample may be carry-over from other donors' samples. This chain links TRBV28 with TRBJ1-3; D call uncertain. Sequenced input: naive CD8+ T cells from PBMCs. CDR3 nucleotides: TGTGCCAGCAGTTGGGCCGAGGTCCCTGGAAACACCATATATTTT. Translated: CASSWAEVPGNTIYF.